Detailed here is one T cell receptor beta chain. In its sample, this clonotype was seen many times. The antigen it binds to is not known. Qualities for individual bases were not recorded, and no much larger clone is one base off. cDNA was synthesized by template-switch 5'RACE using a primer with a 10-nucleotide random unique molecular identifier that tagged each TCR transcript. Each sequencing run produced over 200 million TCR-beta sequences covering 15-18 subjects. The RNeasy kit was used for extraction of total RNA. The KAPA Real-time Library Amplification kit was used to amplify TCR-beta VDJ regions with primers for the TCR constant region and the 5'RACE anchor. A first PCR added sample indexes and Illumina adaptors, and a second PCR then raised library yield. After purification with Ampure beads, the TCR product of roughly 650 bp was size-selected on a 2% E-gel SizeSelection system. Library quality was checked on a Bioanalyzer, concentration was measured with Qubit, and libraries were quantified with the Kapa Library Quantification kit before pooling. Paired-end 2 x 150 bp sequencing of the libraries was performed on an Illumina HiSeq 2500. To increase sequence diversity, roughly 24-32% phiX was spiked into each library pool. Processing in the source paper ran as follows. Quality-filtered reads were processed with the UMI-based MiGEC pipeline, and over 90% of raw TCR sequences were removed by the MiGEC pipeline during error correction. IMGT germline references were used for alignment of VDJ genes, and clonotypes were defined by a unique CDR3 amino acid sequence together with V-J genes. VDJtools evaluated clonal expansion, Shannon diversity and CDR3 relatedness (CalcPairwiseDistances, ClusterSamples); CLCbio workbench built phylogenetic trees. A clone was classed as expanded if it had 8 or more unique UMIs, a cutoff based on coefficient-of-variation modelling across technical triplicates. TCRdb ran its own pipeline on the public reads, namely fastp trimming at Q25 and MiXCR clone calling, and kept in-frame beta chains. Identical CDR3 proteins give one entry, which carries the most common genes and DNA. The V and J calls and clone size are TCRdb's, not the authors'. The sample table holds roughly 40,000 distinct CDR3 sequences, of which about 2.5% were seen once. The leading ten clones occupy 2% to 3% of the sample.

The sample comes from a study of neurological immune-mediated disorders (dated by TCRdb to the late 2010s). In terms of the full investigation: Among the approximately 35 multiple sclerosis patients, relapsing-remitting MS accounted for approximately 30 and secondary progressive MS accounted for 3. The study compared peripheral blood TCR-beta repertoires of HTLV-I-associated myelopathy (HAM/TSP) patients, multiple sclerosis patients and healthy controls using UMI-based sequencing. Longitudinal samples, technical triplicates and paired sorted CD4+ and CD8+ T-cell subsets, alongside PBMC samples, were included among the 106 TCR-beta libraries. The cohort comprised 60 to 75 subjects: 14 HAM/TSP patients, 35 or so multiple sclerosis patients and around 20 healthy controls.

For the unsorted PBMC libraries, 2 million PBMCs were stored in RNAlater at -80 degrees C until RNA extraction and were used to generate the libraries. Multiple sclerosis patients were enrolled in a US clinical protocol under which disease progression was evaluated by magnetic resonance imaging. PBMCs were separated from peripheral blood using Ficoll-Hypaque density gradient centrifugation and then cryopreserved in liquid nitrogen. Points the paper makes about the study in general: No identical CDR3 amino acid sequences were found to be shared among expanded clones across subjects, suggesting that TCR-beta repertoires were private in all groups. No association of the MS cluster with clinical or MRI features was observed, and the need for larger cohorts was stated by the authors. TCR clonal expansion was greatest in HAM/TSP patients and smallest in MS patients, who ranked below even healthy controls. Phylogenetic analysis grouped repertoires from 18 of 34 MS patients into a cluster of related CDR3 sequences, suggesting a possible repertoire-level signature.

The V and J ends are trimmed by 5 bases and 0 bases, leaving 10 bases between them. Counted from cysteine to phenylalanine, this CDR3 has 14 amino acids. Just the 42-base CDR3 DNA is kept, in frame starting at base 1. CDR1 SEHNR and CDR2 FQNEAQ are derived from the germline V gene (reference sequence). The sample taken for sequencing was PBMCs. The rearranged chain carries TRBV7-9 and TRBJ1-1; a tentative D match to TRBD1 spans 6 bases. The source of this sequence is a man aged 50-60 years with multiple sclerosis. For the CDR3, the sequence is CASSLQGLNTEAFF. The sequenced DNA is TGTGCCAGCAGCCTACAGGGTCTGAACACTGAAGCTTTCTTT. Where the CDR3 stops, the reference TRBV7-9 and TRBJ1-1 genes take over; the full variable domain is DTGVSQNPRHKITKRGQNVTFRCDPISEHNRLYWYRQTLGQGPEFLTYFQNEAQLEKSRLLSDRFSAERPKGSFSTLEIQRTEQGDSAMYLCASSLQGLNTEAFFGQGTRLTVV.